These 15 T cell receptor beta chains came from one sample sequenced in a study of T-cell memory formation after mild COVID-19. TCRdb called the 5' RACE reads again in MiXCR, with one record for every CDR3 protein. Of roughly 200,000 distinct CDR3 sequences in the sample, more than 15% are singletons; the top ten hold 2% to 2.5%. Sequencing was carried out using PBMCs or a T cell subset sorted from them (not recorded which). The receptors stem from an adult woman who had mild COVID-19 (a few samples of this study predate the infection). Cell type and time point are not known.

The chain combines TRBV5-1 with TRBJ2-1; TRBD2 agrees at 11 bases. The CDR3 sequence is 15 residues long. Germline CDR1 is SGHRS and CDR2 is YFSETQ. J lost 8 bases, V lost 0 bases, and 4 bases had no gene match. The CDR3 is CASSLVTSGNHEQFF. The CDR3 DNA sequence: TGCGCCAGCAGCTTGGTGACTAGCGGGAACCATGAGCAGTTCTTC.

This clonotype has only a few counts. The rearrangement uses TRBV7-3 and TRBJ2-1; D not certain. CDR3 size: 14 residues. In germline, CDR1 is SGHTA, CDR2 FQGTGA. V was trimmed by 2 bases and J by 12 bases, leaving 17 bases between them. The CDR3: CASSLDPGPLPQFF. The CDR3 DNA is TGTGCCAGCAGCTTAGACCCAGGACCACTCCCGCAGTTCTTC.

V is TRBV15 and J is TRBJ2-1; a weak D match, TRBD1 (5 bases). The CDR3 consists of 14 residues. Trimming took 0 bases from V and 7 from J, leaving 10 bases between them. Germline CDR1 and CDR2: LNHNV and YYDKDF (reference sequence). CDR3 protein: CATSRDDRGNEQFF. The CDR3 region has the DNA TGTGCCACCAGCAGAGATGATAGGGGAAATGAGCAGTTCTTC.

The chain uses TRBV2 and TRBJ1-1; D gene uncertain. The CDR3 extends over 13 amino acids. Germline V gene sequence: CDR1 SNHLY, CDR2 FYNNEI. Trimming took 8 bases from V and 0 from J, leaving 10 bases between them. This CDR3 is CASGTALNTEAFF. The CDR3, as DNA: TGTGCCAGCGGTACAGCTCTGAACACTGAAGCTTTCTTT.

This clonotype was picked up a small number of times. This may be a read error: a much more frequent sequence differs by one nucleotide. This sequence joins TRBV7-2 and TRBJ2-3; 10 nucleotides match TRBD2. Trimming took 4 bases from V and 2 from J; bases not matched to a gene: 3. This CDR3 comprises 15 residues. Germline CDR1 reads SGHTA; CDR2 reads FQGNSA. Here the CDR3 reads CASSSGTSDTDTQYF. The CDR3 nucleotides read TGTGCCAGCAGCTCCGGGACTAGCGACACAGATACGCAGTATTTT.

The chain carries TRBV20-1 and TRBJ2-1; D ambiguous. Germline-derived CDR1 and CDR2 are DFQATT and SNEGSKA (reference sequence). The length of the CDR3 is 11 residues. V lost 3 bases, J lost 4 bases, and 4 bases lay in between. Written as DNA, the CDR3 is TGCAGTGCTAGGGAATACAATGAGCAGTTCTTC. This sequence encodes CSAREYNEQFF.

The chain recombines TRBV5-6 with TRBJ2-2, with D unclear. The CDR3 consists of 13 residues. CDR1 is SGHDT, CDR2 YYEEEE, per germline. V lost 3 bases and J 4 bases, leaving 7 bases between the germline ends. The CDR3 sequence: CASSWAGTGELFF. Here the CDR3 DNA reads TGTGCCAGCAGCTGGGCCGGCACCGGGGAGCTGTTTTTT.

In its sample, this clonotype was seen a few times. This chain's CDR3 is CASSSSLNTEAFF. As DNA, the CDR3 is TGTGCCAGCAGCAGCAGTTTGAACACTGAAGCTTTCTTT. This chain joins TRBV11-1 and TRBJ1-1; no definite D call. This CDR3 spans 13 amino acids. The V gene lost 5 bases and the J gene lost 0 bases, with 7 bases spanning the gap. Germline assignment: CDR1 SGHAT and CDR2 FQDESV (reference sequence).

This clonotype occurred a few times. The V and J genes are TRBV28 and TRBJ2-2; D gene uncertain. V lost 1 base to trimming and J lost 2 bases, with 14 bases between them. Germline loops: CDR1 MDHEN, CDR2 SYDVKM. This CDR3 comprises 17 residues. The DNA for the CDR3 is TGTGCCAGCAGTTTATACCTGGTGGGAAGAAACACCGGGGAGCTGTTTTTT. Protein product: CASSLYLVGRNTGELFF.

This clonotype has just a few counts. The chain joins TRBV24-1 to TRBJ2-5; weak D call: TRBD2 (7 bases). This CDR3 contains 12 residues. V lost 7 bases and J 7 bases, leaving 12 bases between the germline ends. Germline V lookup: CDR1 KGHDR, CDR2 SFDVKD. The CDR3 spells CATSGGLGTQYF. CDR3 sequence (DNA): TGTGCCACCAGCGGGGGGCTGGGGACCCAGTACTTC.

The gene calls are TRBV7-9 and TRBJ2-3; TRBD2 aligns across 11 bases. The germline V gene encodes CDR1 SEHNR and CDR2 FQNEAQ (reference sequence). V was clipped by 5 bases and J by 0 bases; unmatched bases: 4. The CDR3 is made up of 16 amino acids. The CDR3 sequence: CASSGGTSGSTDTQYF. CDR3 bases: TGTGCCAGCAGCGGTGGGACTAGCGGTAGCACAGATACGCAGTATTTT.

CDR3 residues: CATSPGGGTDTQYF. The CDR3, as DNA: TGTGCCACCAGTCCCGGGGGAGGCACAGATACGCAGTATTTT. The rearrangement links TRBV24-1 to TRBJ2-3, with TRBD2 as a possible D gene (6 bases). This CDR3 is built from 14 residues. Germline V gene data show CDR1 as KGHDR and CDR2 as SFDVKD. V was clipped by 6 bases and J by 1 base, with 10 bases between them.

The V gene is TRBV12-3 or TRBV12-4, the J gene TRBJ2-7, with 9 bases fitting TRBD2. The V gene end was trimmed by 5 bases and the J gene end by 0 bases; junction bases not matched to a gene: 5. The CDR3 extends over 15 amino acids. The CDR3 nucleotides are TGTGCCAGCAGTCTCCAGCGGGGGGACTCCTACGAGCAGTACTTC. Translated, it gives CASSLQRGDSYEQYF.

A few counts support this clonotype. This rearrangement joins TRBV5-1 to TRBJ2-1; D is perhaps TRBD2 (5 bases). From germline, CDR1 is SGHRS and CDR2 YFSETQ. Trimming took 0 bases from V and 7 from J, leaving 17 bases between them. The CDR3 is 16 residues long. The CDR3 nucleotides are TGCGCCAGCAGCTTGGCCGCGACGGGGTTAGCTAATGAGCAGTTCTTC. Its translation is CASSLAATGLANEQFF. Combining the CDR3 with reference TRBV5-1 and TRBJ2-1 gives the whole variable domain KAGVTQTPRYLIKTRGQQVTLSCSPISGHRSVSWYQQTPGQGLQFLFEYFSETQRNKGNFPGRFSGRQFSNSRSEMNVSTLELGDSALYLCASSLAATGLANEQFFGPGTRLTVL.

The chain joins TRBV3-1 to TRBJ2-7; D possibly corresponds to TRBD2 (6 bases). The CDR3 has 15 residues. Germline assignment: CDR1 LGHDT and CDR2 YNNKEL (reference sequence). Trimming pared 1 base from V and 6 bases from J, leaving 16 bases between. The CDR3 region is CASSQGVGRSGEQYF. As DNA, the CDR3 is TGTGCCAGCAGCCAAGGGGTCGGGAGATCTGGCGAGCAGTACTTC.